These 21 T cell receptor beta chains were sequenced from one sample in a study of human T cells and chemical hapten exposure. TCRdb redid the calling of the RACE reads with MiXCR, one entry per CDR3 protein. The table shows nearly 95,000 distinct CDR3 sequences, with 8% to 13% occurring only once. Stated time point: patch test 2, 6 weeks after DPC sensitization. Treatment indicated: therapeutic diphenylcyclopropenone sensitization with weekly scalp DPC. Material: whole blood, obtained in connection with sensitization to the hapten diphenylcyclopropenone (DPC). The receptors originated from a man aged 35-49 years with alopecia areata. Some clones in this sample may be carry-over from other donors' samples.

This chain links TRBV7-9 with TRBJ2-3, with TRBD1 matching 9 bases. CDR1 is SEHNR and CDR2 is FQNEAQ in the germline V gene (reference sequence). CDR3 size: 14 residues. The trim removed 0 bases at V and 7 bases at J, leaving 2 bases unmatched. The CDR3 loop is CASSLAGQGYTQYF. CDR3 coding DNA: TGTGCCAGCAGCTTAGCGGGACAGGGTTATACGCAGTATTTT.

The table lists this clonotype with many counts. The gene calls are TRBV29-1 and TRBJ1-1; D uncertain. CDR1 and CDR2 from the germline V gene are SQVTM and ANQGSEA. This CDR3 has 13 residues. The V and J ends lost 1 base and 4 bases respectively, with 10 bases between them. The CDR3 sequence: CSVEVGHGTEAFF. CDR3 sequence (DNA): TGCAGCGTTGAAGTCGGCCACGGCACTGAAGCTTTCTTT.

There are many counts of this clonotype. V usage is TRBV3-1 and J usage is TRBJ1-4, with TRBD1 matching 12 bases. CDR1 LGHDT and CDR2 YNNKEL come from the germline V gene (reference sequence). J was trimmed by 7 bases and V by 6 bases; bases with no gene match: 6. The length of the CDR3 is 15 residues. DNA for the CDR3: TGTGCCAGCAGAGGGACAGGGGGCGGCGGTGAAAAACTGTTTTTT. It specifies CASRGTGGGGEKLFF.

This chain uses TRBV6-2 or TRBV6-3 with TRBJ2-7, with TRBD2 identical over 10 bases. Per the germline V gene, CDR1 is MNHEY and CDR2 is SVGEGT. The CDR3 sequence is 13 residues long. V shed 4 bases and J 6 bases; nucleotides not matched to a gene: 3. The CDR3 here is CASSLAGGSEQYV. Here the CDR3 DNA reads TGTGCCAGCAGTTTAGCGGGAGGCAGCGAGCAGTACGTC.

The table lists this clonotype with a few counts. The chain recombines TRBV7-8 with TRBJ2-7; 11 nucleotides match TRBD2. Trimming at V came to 5 bases and at J to 6 bases, leaving 9 bases not matched to a gene. CDR1 SGHVS and CDR2 FQNEAQ come from the germline V gene. The CDR3 has 15 amino acids. The CDR3 DNA is TGTGCCAGCAGCGCGCCTAGCGGGAGGATCTCCGAGCAGTACGTC. Translated: CASSAPSGRISEQYV.

The rearrangement links TRBV10-3 to TRBJ1-2; 10 nucleotides match TRBD1. V gave up 0 bases and J gave up 3 bases; unmatched junction bases: 19. Germline values: CDR1 ENHRY, CDR2 SYGVKD. This CDR3 is built from 21 residues. The CDR3 DNA reads TGTGCCATCAGTGAGTCGACAGTTAAGACAGGGGGCATTTACGGGGACTATGGCTACACCTTC. Its translation: CAISESTVKTGGIYGDYGYTF.

This clonotype was seen only a few times. The J gene is TRBJ1-5, the V gene TRBV30; TRBD1 matches at 10 bases. The germline CDR1 and CDR2 sequences are GTSNPN and SVGIG (reference sequence). J gave up 6 bases and V 4 bases, and 12 bases lay outside the gene matches. The CDR3 has 16 residues. CDR3 protein: CAWTQPGQGLGQPQHF. The DNA for the CDR3 is TGTGCCTGGACACAACCGGGACAGGGGCTCGGTCAGCCCCAGCATTTT. The full variable domain, rest sourced from reference TRBV30 and TRBJ1-5, is SQTIHQWPATLVQPVGSPLSLECTVEGTSNPNLYWYRQAAGRGLQLLFYSVGIGQISSEVPQNLSASRPQDRQFILSSKKLLLSDSGFYLCAWTQPGQGLGQPQHFGDGTRLSIL.

This clonotype has a count of ten or more. The chain uses TRBV30 and TRBJ1-4; D remains unclear. Germline V CDR1 and CDR2: GTSNPN, SVGIG (reference sequence). Trimming took 6 bases from V and 0 from J, leaving 8 bases between them. The CDR3 runs to 13 residues. The CDR3 region has the DNA TGTGCCTGTTACGGGACAACTAATGAAAAACTGTTTTTT. Translating it yields CACYGTTNEKLFF.

At least ten counts were recorded for this clonotype. This chain joins TRBV6-2 or TRBV6-3 and TRBJ1-5; no clear D. The V and J ends lost 5 bases and 5 bases respectively, with 13 bases between them. CDR1 and CDR2 (germline): MNHEY, SVGEGT. The CDR3 spans 14 residues. The CDR3: CASSPSTTHQPQHF. CDR3 bases: TGTGCCAGCAGTCCCTCGACAACCCATCAGCCCCAGCATTTT.

The CDR3 DNA follows: TGCAGTGCTAGAGATAGTCAAAGTACGTACGAGCAGTACGTC. Translation gives CSARDSQSTYEQYV. The chain has TRBV20-1 and TRBJ2-7; D uncertain. V was pared by 0 bases and J by 4 bases, with 13 bases between. The CDR3 runs to 14 residues. In germline, CDR1 is DFQATT, CDR2 SNEGSKA (reference sequence).

V gene TRBV19 combines with J gene TRBJ1-4, with no clear D. Trimming removed 3 bases at V and 0 bases at J, with 5 bases between. The CDR3 is 14 amino acids. The germline CDR1 and CDR2 sequences are LNHDA and SQIVND (reference sequence). In nucleotides, the CDR3 is TGTGCCAGTAGTATGGCTGCAACTAATGAAAAACTGTTTTTT. This encodes CASSMAATNEKLFF. Complete variable domain (other parts from reference TRBV19 and TRBJ1-4): DGGITQSPKYLFRKEGQNVTLSCEQNLNHDAMYWYRQDPGQGLRLIYYSQIVNDFQKGDIAEGYSVSREKKESFPLTVTSAQKNPTAFYLCASSMAATNEKLFFGSGTQLSVL.

In its sample, this clonotype was seen many times. The CDR3 nucleotides are TGCAGTGCTAGATTGGCAGGGGGCGTCGCAGATACGCAGTATTTT. This translates into CSARLAGGVADTQYF. The chain combines TRBV20-1 with TRBJ2-3; 8 bases match TRBD1. This CDR3 is built from 15 residues. CDR1 is DFQATT, CDR2 SNEGSKA, per germline (reference sequence). Unmatched junction bases numbered 8, after V lost 2 bases and J lost 4 bases.

The chain has TRBV20-1 and TRBJ2-3; no reliable D call. This CDR3 region has 12 residues. The germline V gene has CDR1 DFQATT and CDR2 SNEGSKA (reference sequence). V gave up 7 bases and J gave up 2 bases, with 10 bases separating them. The CDR3 nucleotides are TGCAGTGGAGTAGTCAACACAGATACGCAGTATTTT. Encoded protein: CSGVVNTDTQYF.

The sample holds a few counts of this clonotype. One end of the junction does not line up with germline, which may come from a read error. This chain connects TRBV11-2 to TRBJ2-3, with 9 bases identical to TRBD2. The germline CDR1 and CDR2 sequences are SGHAT and FQNNGV. CDR3 length equals 13 residues. The CDR3: CASRLAGADTQYF. As DNA, the CDR3 is TGTGCCAGCAGATTAGCGGGAGCAGATACGCAGTATTTT.

The V gene is TRBV5-5, the J gene TRBJ2-7; 8 nucleotides agree with TRBD1. Trimming at V came to 0 bases and at J to 5 bases, leaving 4 bases not matched to a gene. The CDR3 spans 14 residues. Germline V gene data show CDR1 as SGHKS and CDR2 as YYEKEE (reference sequence). The DNA for the CDR3 is TGTGCCAGCAGCTTGGGGCAGGGGGCGGACGAGCAGTACTTC. Translation gives CASSLGQGADEQYF.

V gene TRBV5-1 combines with J gene TRBJ2-1; 7 positions match TRBD1. The germline CDR1 and CDR2 sequences are SGHRS and YFSETQ. CDR3 length equals 15 residues. Unmatched junction bases numbered 10, after V lost 4 bases and J lost 6 bases. The CDR3 sequence: CASSMTGLPRNEQFF. The DNA of the CDR3 is TGCGCCAGCAGCATGACAGGGCTTCCGCGCAATGAGCAGTTCTTC.

This clonotype was found many times. The V call is TRBV6-2 or TRBV6-3, the J call TRBJ1-2, with D possibly being TRBD1 (5 bases). Germline V gene data show CDR1 as MNHEY and CDR2 as SVGEGT. V lost 2 bases and J lost 3, with 10 bases in between. CDR3 size: 14 residues. CDR3: CASSYNRRDYGYTF. CDR3 bases: TGTGCCAGCAGTTACAACAGGAGGGACTATGGCTACACCTTC.

The chain carries TRBV6-1 and TRBJ2-7; D unclear. The germline V gene encodes CDR1 MNHNS and CDR2 SASEGT. V lost 10 bases and J lost 1, with 14 bases in between. The CDR3 totals 13 residues. CDR3 bases: TGTGCCACCATAGAACAGTGGTCCTACGAGCAGTACGTC. It specifies CATIEQWSYEQYV.

This clonotype has a handful of counts. The chain couples TRBV7-2 to TRBJ2-7, with 7 bases aligning to TRBD1. J gave up 3 bases and V 5 bases, and 16 bases lay outside the gene matches. CDR3 length equals 17 residues. Germline CDR1 reads SGHTA; CDR2 reads FQGNSA. CDR3 in DNA: TGTGCCAGCAGCAAGGGGACAGACCCCCGGAATTACTACGAGCAGTACGTC. Protein sequence: CASSKGTDPRNYYEQYV.

In this sample, this clonotype turned up a few times. The genes are TRBV5-1 and TRBJ2-7; D may be TRBD2 (6 bases). The V gene lost 0 bases and the J gene lost 2 bases, with 12 bases spanning the gap. Germline CDR1 is SGHRS and CDR2 is YFSETQ. CDR3 length: 15 amino acids. The CDR3 DNA follows: TGCGCCAGCAGCTTGGCGGGAGCCGTTGCCTACGAGCAGTACTTC. This sequence encodes CASSLAGAVAYEQYF.

V usage is TRBV11-2 and J usage is TRBJ2-1; 9 bases line up with TRBD2. CDR1 and CDR2 (germline): SGHAT, FQNNGV. V lost 1 base to trimming and J lost 9 bases; unmatched junction nucleotides: 7. The CDR3 totals 15 residues. The CDR3 sequence: CASSLGGGRAGEQFF. Written as DNA, the CDR3 is TGTGCCAGCAGCTTAGGTGGCGGGAGGGCGGGTGAGCAGTTCTTC. The entire variable domain, with the rest obtained from reference TRBV11-2 and TRBJ2-1, is as follows: EAGVAQSPRYKIIEKRQSVAFWCNPISGHATLYWYQQILGQGPKLLIQFQNNGVVDDSQLPKDRFSAERLKGVDSTLKIQPAKLEDSAVYLCASSLGGGRAGEQFFGPGTRLTVL.